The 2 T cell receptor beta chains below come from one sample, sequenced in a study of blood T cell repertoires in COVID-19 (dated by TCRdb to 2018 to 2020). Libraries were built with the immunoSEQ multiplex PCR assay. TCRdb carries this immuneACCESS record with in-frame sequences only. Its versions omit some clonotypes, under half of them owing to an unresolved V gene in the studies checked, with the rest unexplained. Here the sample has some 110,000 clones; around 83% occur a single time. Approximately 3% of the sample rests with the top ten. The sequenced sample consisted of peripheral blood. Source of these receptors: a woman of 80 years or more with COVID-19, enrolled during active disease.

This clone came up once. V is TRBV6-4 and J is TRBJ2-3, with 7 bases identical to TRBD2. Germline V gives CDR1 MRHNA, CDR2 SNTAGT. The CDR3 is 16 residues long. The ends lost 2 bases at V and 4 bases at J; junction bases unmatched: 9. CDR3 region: CASSDLGGGRPDTQYF. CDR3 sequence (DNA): TGTGCCAGCAGTGACCTCGGGGGAGGGAGGCCAGATACGCAGTATTTT.

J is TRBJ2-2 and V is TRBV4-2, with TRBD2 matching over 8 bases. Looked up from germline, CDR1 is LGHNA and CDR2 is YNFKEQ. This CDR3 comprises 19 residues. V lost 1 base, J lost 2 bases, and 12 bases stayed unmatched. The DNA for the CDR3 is TGTGCCAGCAGCCAAGTGCCGGCTAGCGGGCCCCCAAACACCGGGGAGCTGTTTTTT. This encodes CASSQVPASGPPNTGELFF.